This TCR beta chain was documented in a study of regulatory T cells in long-lasting Graves disease. Study details: For a period under 3 months, newly diagnosed Graves' patients had taken antithyroid drugs. General study findings and limits: Favored gene segments in persistent disease were TRBV28, TRBJ1-2 and TRBJ2-5. Less diverse TCR repertoires were seen in persistent Graves' patients than in newly diagnosed ones.

Arm-PCR of CDR3 regions and iRepertoire HTBI primers were used to build TCR beta libraries. MiXCR, run by TCRdb on the multiplex PCR reads, gives a single entry per CDR3 protein. In the table there are hundreds of thousands of distinct CDR3 sequences, 15% to 18% of which are singletons. The time point: newly diagnosed GD, antithyroid drugs for less than 3 months. PBMC RNA served as the TCR library source. The peripheral blood volume drawn was 8.5 to 9 milliliters, and it was collected into EDTA tubes. From germline, CDR1 is SEHNR and CDR2 FQNEAQ (reference sequence). This CDR3 spans 14 amino acids. V shed 3 bases, J shed 3 bases, and the junction held 3 bases outside the gene matches. A word on this clonotype: The antigen is undetermined.

The input for sequencing was peripheral blood mononuclear cells (PBMCs), taken at new diagnosis, from a patient treated with antithyroid drugs. This TCR was recovered from a female donor with Graves disease. This chain uses TRBV7-9 with TRBJ2-7, with 9 bases that match TRBD1. This CDR3 reads CASSLPGQGYEQYF. The DNA for the CDR3 is TGTGCCAGCAGCTTGCCGGGACAGGGCTACGAGCAGTACTTC. The entire variable domain, with the rest obtained from reference TRBV7-9 and TRBJ2-7, is as follows: DTGVSQNPRHKITKRGQNVTFRCDPISEHNRLYWYRQTLGQGPEFLTYFQNEAQLEKSRLLSDRFSAERPKGSFSTLEIQRTEQGDSAMYLCASSLPGQGYEQYFGPGTRLTVT.